The rows below give T cell receptor beta chains drawn from one sample of a study of Graves' ophthalmopathy and Graves' hyperthyroidism. MiXCR, run by TCRdb on the multiplex PCR reads, gives a single entry per CDR3 protein. This sample has around 1.1 million distinct CDR3 sequences, with 35% to 40% found just once. Sequencing was performed on peripheral blood or thyroid tissue (not recorded which). The origin of the receptors is an adult man with Graves' hyperthyroidism. Each CDR3 is given with its conserved first and last residue. Fields, in order: D gene, CDR3 length, V gene, J gene, clone size, CDR3 DNA, CDR3 protein. D genes are given only for firm matches. Size tells how often a clone was seen (once, few, many) or the class of an expanded clone, and some rows leave it out.

D: .
length: 14
V: TRBV25-1
J: TRBJ1-2
size: .
DNA: TGTGCCAGCAGTGAATCTGGAGGGGTTGAGGGCTACACCTTC
CDR3: CASSESGGVEGYTF

D: .
length: 13
V: TRBV5-1
J: TRBJ1-5
size: .
DNA: TGCGCCAGCAGCGCGGGTTTTGAGCAGCCCCAGCATTTT
CDR3: CASSAGFEQPQHF

D: TRBD2
length: 18
V: TRBV9
J: TRBJ2-5
size: .
DNA: TGTGCCAGCAGCCAAGATCCACGACTAGCGGCGTACCAAGAGACCCAGTACTTC
CDR3: CASSQDPRLAAYQETQYF

D: .
length: 13
V: TRBV20-1
J: TRBJ2-5
size: many
DNA: TGCAGTGCTCCGACCGGGGGCCAAGAGACCCAGTACTTC
CDR3: CSAPTGGQETQYF

D: .
length: 15
V: TRBV5-1
J: TRBJ2-7
size: .
DNA: TGCGCCAGCAGCCCTTCAGGGGAAAGCTCCTACGAGCAGTACTTC
CDR3: CASSPSGESSYEQYF

D: TRBD2
length: 15
V: TRBV11-2
J: TRBJ2-7
size: .
DNA: TGTGCCAGCACCTCGACTAGCGGGGGTTCCTACGAGCAGTACTTC
CDR3: CASTSTSGGSYEQYF

D: TRBD2
length: 17
V: TRBV10-3
J: TRBJ2-7
size: .
DNA: TGTGCCATCAGTGAGCCTGGGGGACTAGCGGGAGCCTACGAGCAGTACTTC
CDR3: CAISEPGGLAGAYEQYF

D: TRBD1
length: 16
V: TRBV7-9
J: TRBJ2-7
size: many
DNA: TGTGCCAGCAGCTTAGGTGGGACAGGGGTACCGTACGAGCAGTACTTC
CDR3: CASSLGGTGVPYEQYF

D: TRBD1
length: 18
V: TRBV19
J: TRBJ1-6
size: .
DNA: TGTGCCAGTAGTGGACAGGCGATAAGGAGCTCCTATAATTCACCCCCCCACTTT
CDR3: CASSGQAIRSSYNSPPHF

D: .
length: 11
V: TRBV6-5
J: TRBJ2-7
size: few
DNA: TGTGCCAGCACAAGGGACCACGAGCAGTACTTC
CDR3: CASTRDHEQYF

D: .
length: 14
V: TRBV4-3
J: TRBJ2-7
size: .
DNA: TGCGCCAGCAGCCAAGATAAGACTGGCTACGAGCAGTACTTC
CDR3: CASSQDKTGYEQYF

D: .
length: 14
V: TRBV13
J: TRBJ1-6
size: many
DNA: TGTGCCAGCAGCCCCGGCGGACAGAATTCACCCCTCCACTTT
CDR3: CASSPGGQNSPLHF

D: .
length: 14
V: TRBV12-3/TRBV12-4
J: TRBJ1-5
size: many
DNA: TGTGCCAGCAGTTTGTCCAGAGACAATCAGCCCCAGCATTTT
CDR3: CASSLSRDNQPQHF

D: TRBD2
length: 14
V: TRBV10-3
J: TRBJ2-7
size: many
DNA: TGTGCCATCACTAGGACTAGCGGGACTCGAGAGCAGTACTTC
CDR3: CAITRTSGTREQYF

D: .
length: 12
V: TRBV7-9
J: TRBJ1-1
size: .
DNA: TGTGCCAGCAGCCCCGGACGGGCGGAAGCTTTCTTT
CDR3: CASSPGRAEAFF

D: TRBD2
length: 16
V: TRBV11-2
J: TRBJ2-7
size: few
DNA: TGTGCCAGCAGTTTGTCAGGACTAGGGTCGACCTACGAGCAGTACTTC
CDR3: CASSLSGLGSTYEQYF